The source of this T cell receptor (beta chain) is a study of beta chain features in type 1 diabetes. Germline V gene lookup returns CDR1 LNHNV and CDR2 YYDKDF (reference sequence). This CDR3 has 16 residues. V shed 0 bases, J shed 4 bases, and the junction held 5 bases outside the gene matches. Expressed TCRB transcripts were sequenced, since all the RNA that had been isolated was reverse transcribed. Sequencing was performed with immunoSEQ multiplex PCR; in TCRdb, only in-frame clones are kept and a portion is missing. The repertoire holds roughly 610,000 clones, with roughly a sixth as singletons.

This chain joins TRBV15 and TRBJ2-5, with TRBD2 identical over 10 bases. Sequencing used naive CD4+ T cells from blood. The TCR sequence derives from a man aged 18 to 29 in good health. CDR3 amino acids: CATSRDLLAGVETQYF. CDR3 DNA: TGTGCCACCAGCAGAGATTTGCTAGCGGGAGTAGAGACCCAGTACTTC.